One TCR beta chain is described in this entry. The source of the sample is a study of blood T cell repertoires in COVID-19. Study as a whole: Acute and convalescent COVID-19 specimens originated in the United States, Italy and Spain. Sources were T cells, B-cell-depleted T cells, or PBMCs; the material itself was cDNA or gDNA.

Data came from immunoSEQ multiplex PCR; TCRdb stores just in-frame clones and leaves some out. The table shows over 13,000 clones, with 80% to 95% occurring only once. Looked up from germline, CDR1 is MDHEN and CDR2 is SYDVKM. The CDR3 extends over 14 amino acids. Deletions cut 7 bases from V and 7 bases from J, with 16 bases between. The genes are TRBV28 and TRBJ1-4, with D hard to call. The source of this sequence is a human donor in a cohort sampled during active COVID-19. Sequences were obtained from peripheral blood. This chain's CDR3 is CASTYTWGGEKLFF. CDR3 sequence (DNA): TGTGCCAGCACTTATACTTGGGGAGGTGAAAAACTGTTTTTT.